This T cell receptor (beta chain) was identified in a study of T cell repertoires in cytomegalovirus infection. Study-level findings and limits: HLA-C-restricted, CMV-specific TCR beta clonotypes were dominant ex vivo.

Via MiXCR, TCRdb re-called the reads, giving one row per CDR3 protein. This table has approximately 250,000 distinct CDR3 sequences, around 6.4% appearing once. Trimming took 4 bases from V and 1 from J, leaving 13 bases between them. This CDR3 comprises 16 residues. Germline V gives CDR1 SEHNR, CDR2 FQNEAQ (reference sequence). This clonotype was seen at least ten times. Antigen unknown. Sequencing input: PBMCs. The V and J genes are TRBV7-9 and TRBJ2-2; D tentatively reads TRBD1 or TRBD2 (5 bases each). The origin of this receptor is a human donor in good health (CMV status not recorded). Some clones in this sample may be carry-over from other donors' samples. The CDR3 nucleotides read TGTGCCAGCAGCTACGGGGCAGGAAAGAACACCGGGGAGCTGTTTTTT. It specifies CASSYGAGKNTGELFF.